This is a list of T cell receptor beta chains from one sample in a study of OX40 agonist ivuxolimab in advanced cancers. The protocol was immunoSEQ multiplex PCR, while the TCRdb copy is restricted to in-frame clones and leaves out a portion. The sample holds more than 90,000 clones, approximately 84% seen once. This material consisted of CD4+ or CD8+ T cells sorted from blood, taken in a trial of the OX40 agonist ivuxolimab. These receptors originate from an adult with an advanced solid tumor such as melanoma, head and neck, liver or kidney cancer. Both conserved end residues are part of each CDR3. The D gene is left open where the match is weak. Not all rows give a size; the values are once, few, many and, for expanded clones, a class.

CDR3 length	V gene	clone size	D gene	J gene	CDR3 DNA	CDR3 protein
13	TRBV21-1	NA	NA	TRBJ1-1	TGTGCCAGCAGCAAAAGGGTGAACACTGAAGCTTTCTTT	CASSKRVNTEAFF
18	TRBV9	NA	TRBD2	TRBJ2-1	TGTGCCAGCAGCGTAGGTCCCCTAGCGGGAGTATCCTACAATGAGCAGTTCTTC	CASSVGPLAGVSYNEQFF
13	TRBV27	NA	NA	TRBJ1-1	TGTGCCAGCAGTTTAGTGGGGAACACTGAAGCTTTCTTT	CASSLVGNTEAFF
15	TRBV9	NA	NA	TRBJ1-1	TGTGCCAGCAGCGTAGTAGGGGGGCAGAACACTGAAGCTTTCTTT	CASSVVGGQNTEAFF
15	TRBV6-1	NA	TRBD2	TRBJ2-1	TGTGCCAGCGGACTAGCGGGCAACTCCTACAATGAGCAGTTCTTC	CASGLAGNSYNEQFF
15	TRBV29-1	NA	TRBD2	TRBJ2-3	TGCAGCGTTGAGCCACGAGCGGGAGGGGCAGATACGCAGTATTTT	CSVEPRAGGADTQYF
14	TRBV7-2	once	NA	TRBJ1-1	TGTGCCAGCAGACCGGACCCGTTGAACACTGAAGCTTTCTTT	CASRPDPLNTEAFF
14	TRBV9	NA	NA	TRBJ2-7	TGTGCCAGCAGCGAGGGGACTGTATCCTACGAGCAGTACTTC	CASSEGTVSYEQYF
13	TRBV5-4	NA	NA	TRBJ1-1	TGTGCCAGCAGCCGGGGGGGGAACACTGAAGCTTTCTTT	CASSRGGNTEAFF
14	TRBV19	NA	NA	TRBJ1-2	TGTGCCAGTAGTATTTACAGTGCGAACTATGGCTACACCTTC	CASSIYSANYGYTF
13	TRBV21-1	NA	NA	TRBJ2-1	TGTGCCAGCAGCAAAGCTGGGGATAGTGAGCAGTTCTTC	CASSKAGDSEQFF
16	TRBV7-2	NA	TRBD1	TRBJ1-1	TGTGCCAGCAGCAGCCGACAGGGTGGAATAAACACTGAAGCTTTCTTT	CASSSRQGGINTEAFF
14	TRBV19	NA	NA	TRBJ2-1	TGTGCCAGTAGCGGACGGAGCTCCTACAATGAGCAGTTCTTC	CASSGRSSYNEQFF
19	TRBV5-1	NA	NA	TRBJ2-1	TGCGCCAGCAGCGACGGGGGAGGTGGAACTCTTTACTCCTACAATGAGCAGTTCTTC	CASSDGGGGTLYSYNEQFF
15	TRBV11-3	NA	TRBD1	TRBJ2-1	TGTGCCAGCAGCTTAAGCGGGACAGGGAGGAATGAGCAGTTCTTC	CASSLSGTGRNEQFF
14	TRBV7-9	NA	NA	TRBJ2-3	TGTGCCAGCAGCTTATTTTTAGGCGCAGATACGCAGTATTTT	CASSLFLGADTQYF
14	TRBV5-3	once	NA	TRBJ1-1	TGTGCCAGAAGCGTCCGGGAGAAGGGCACTGAAGCTTTCTTT	CARSVREKGTEAFF
12	TRBV7-8	NA	NA	TRBJ2-5	TGTGCCAGCAGCTTCCTACAAGAGACCCAGTACTTC	CASSFLQETQYF
14	TRBV19	NA	NA	TRBJ1-2	TGTGCCAGTAGTATATCCGTCGGGGACTATGGCTACACCTTC	CASSISVGDYGYTF
12	TRBV9	few	NA	TRBJ2-3	TGTGCCAGCAGCGTAGCATTCGATACGCAGTATTTT	CASSVAFDTQYF
13	TRBV18	NA	NA	TRBJ1-2	TGTGCCAGCTCACCAGGGCTCGACTATGGCTACACCTTC	CASSPGLDYGYTF
13	TRBV5-1	NA	NA	TRBJ2-1	TGCGCCAGCAGCTTGGGTTGGGGAAATGAGCAGTTCTTC	CASSLGWGNEQFF
16	TRBV14	NA	TRBD1	TRBJ1-1	TGTGCCAGCAGCCATAACTTAGGACAGGGAGGGGCTGAAGCTTTCTTT	CASSHNLGQGGAEAFF
15	TRBV14	NA	TRBD1	TRBJ1-4	TGTGCCAGCAGCCCCGACTGGGACAGGGATGAAAAACTGTTTTTT	CASSPDWDRDEKLFF
14	TRBV7-9	once	NA	TRBJ1-4	TGTGCCAGCAGCTTCAGGGGTGAGGCTGAAAAACTGTTTTTT	CASSFRGEAEKLFF
19	TRBV12-5	NA	NA	TRBJ2-7	TGTGCTAGTGCCCCAGGAAAGGACGGGGTGGGGCCCTTCTCCTACGAGCAGTACTTC	CASAPGKDGVGPFSYEQYF
14	TRBV19	once	NA	TRBJ1-1	TGTGCCAGTAGTATAGGGTTGGGGAACACTGAAGCTTTCTTT	CASSIGLGNTEAFF
18	TRBV27	NA	TRBD2	TRBJ2-1	TGTGCCAGCAGTCCAACCCTTCCAGGACTAGCGGGAATTTCTGAGCAGTTCTTC	CASSPTLPGLAGISEQFF
16	TRBV5-1	once	TRBD2	TRBJ2-5	TGCGCCAGCAGCTTGAGGGCTAGCGGGAGTAGGGAGACCCAGTACTTC	CASSLRASGSRETQYF
15	TRBV2	NA	TRBD2	TRBJ2-5	TGTGCCAGCAGTCCCTCGACTAGCGGCCGGGAGACCCAGTACTTC	CASSPSTSGRETQYF
12	TRBV5-1	NA	NA	TRBJ1-2	TGCGCCAGCAGCTTGGGGGGGTATGGCTACACCTTC	CASSLGGYGYTF
12	TRBV30	NA	NA	TRBJ2-3	TGTGCCTGGAGTGTACCCGGAGATACGCAGTATTTT	CAWSVPGDTQYF
14	TRBV2	NA	NA	TRBJ2-3	TGTGCCAGCAGGGGATCCCCGGGCACAGATACGCAGTATTTT	CASRGSPGTDTQYF
15	TRBV27	NA	TRBD2	TRBJ2-1	TGTGCCAGCAGTTTAGACGGGAGGGCCGCCAATGAGCAGTTCTTC	CASSLDGRAANEQFF
14	TRBV10-3	NA	TRBD2	TRBJ2-7	TGTGCCATCAGTGTAATAGCGGGAGACTACGAGCAGTACTTC	CAISVIAGDYEQYF
14	TRBV9	NA	NA	TRBJ1-2	TGTGCCAGCAGCGTAGTGTCAGGGTCGGATGGCTACACCTTC	CASSVVSGSDGYTF
19	TRBV5-1	NA	TRBD2	TRBJ2-1	TGCGCCAGCAGCCTGGGACTAGCGGGGGGTCGTAGCTCCTACAATGAGCAGTTCTTC	CASSLGLAGGRSSYNEQFF